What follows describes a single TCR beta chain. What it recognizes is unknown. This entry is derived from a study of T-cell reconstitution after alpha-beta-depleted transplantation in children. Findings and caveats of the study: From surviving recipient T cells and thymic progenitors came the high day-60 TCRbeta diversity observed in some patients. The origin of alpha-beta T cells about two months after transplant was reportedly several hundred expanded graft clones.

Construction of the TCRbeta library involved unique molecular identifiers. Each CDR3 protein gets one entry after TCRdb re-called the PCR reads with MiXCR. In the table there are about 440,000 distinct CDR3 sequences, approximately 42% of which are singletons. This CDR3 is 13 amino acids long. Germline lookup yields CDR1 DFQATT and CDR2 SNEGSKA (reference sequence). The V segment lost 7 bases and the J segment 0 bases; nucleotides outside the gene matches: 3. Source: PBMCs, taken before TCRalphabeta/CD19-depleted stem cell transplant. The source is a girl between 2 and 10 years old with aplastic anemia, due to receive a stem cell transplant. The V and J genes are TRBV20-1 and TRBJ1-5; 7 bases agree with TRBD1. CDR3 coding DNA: TGCAGTGGTCGACAGGGTAGCAATCAGCCCCAGCATTTT. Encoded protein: CSGRQGSNQPQHF.